This TCR beta chain was captured in a study of blood T cell repertoires in COVID-19. Study context: Samples representing acute and convalescent COVID-19 were sourced from the United States, Italy and Spain. The analysed material was cDNA or gDNA that came from T cells, B-cell-depleted T cells, or PBMCs.

This clone occurred a few times. Methods used by the authors: By means of reference gene primer amplification, nucleated cell counts were estimated. Profiling relied on immunoSEQ multiplex PCR, and the TCRdb table lists in-frame clones only, not all of them. That table is the source of V, J and clone size, and D and trimming were worked out from the DNA. The sample consists of approximately 61,000 clones, more than 60% of them appearing once. Germline V lookup: CDR1 MNHEY, CDR2 SVGAGI. V shed 0 bases and J 6 bases; nucleotides not matched to a gene: 2. The CDR3 contains 13 residues. The source of this sequence is a woman in her seventies with acute or convalescent COVID-19. Input material: peripheral blood. V usage is TRBV6-5 and J usage is TRBJ2-7, with TRBD1 matching 7 bases. CDR3 bases: TGTGCCAGCAGTTACTCCGGGACAGCCGAGCAGTACTTC. Amino acids: CASSYSGTAEQYF.